These 15 T cell receptor beta chains were sequenced from one sample in a study of tumor and adjacent non-tumor tissue in lung cancer. No cell sorting was done before RNA was extracted from the tissue. Three rounds of nested PCR, following a modified ARM-PCR protocol, produced the TCRbeta library. Using its own MiXCR run on the multiplex PCR reads, TCRdb lists one record per CDR3 protein. Among 75,000 to 80,000 distinct CDR3 sequences listed, over 75% were seen once. Source material: lung tumor tissue. The receptors were gathered from a woman between 50 and 59 years old with non-small cell lung cancer.

As concerns this clonotype: One end of the junction does not line up with germline, which may come from a read error. The chain uses TRBV6-6 and TRBJ2-3, with no clear D. This CDR3 has 14 amino acids. Germline CDR1 reads MNHNY; CDR2 reads SVGAGI (reference sequence). CDR3 region: CVSSFQSFTDTQYF. The CDR3 DNA follows: TGTGTCAGCAGTTTCCAGTCATTCACAGATACGCAGTATTTT.

Comment on this clonotype: One end of the junction varies from germline; a read error may be responsible. The gene calls are TRBV29-1 and TRBJ2-7; D is unresolved. This CDR3 has 11 residues. Germline values: CDR1 SQVTM, CDR2 ANQGSEA. The chain's CDR3 is CSVVFNYKQYF. CDR3 sequence (DNA): TGCAGCGTTGTCTTTAACTACAAGCAGTACTTC.

With respect to this clonotype: A junction boundary mismatches the germline segment, possibly from a read error. This chain links TRBV4-1 with TRBJ1-1; D is uncertain. The CDR3 is made up of 16 amino acids. Germline loops: CDR1 MGHRA, CDR2 YSYEKL. The DNA for the CDR3 is TGCGCCAGCATCCAAGATTTGTACAGCTGGAACACTGAAGGTTTCTTT. It yields the protein CASIQDLYSWNTEGFF.

To note about this clonotype: The CDR3 does not close with the conserved phenylalanine or tryptophan, likely indicating a read error. The DNA is left out, because the CDR3 cannot be placed on it with certainty; the CDR3 is given as TCRdb lists it. This sequence joins TRBV11-1 and TRBJ2-7; the table's D call, TRBD1, was not checked against the DNA. Ends included, the CDR3 has 14 residues. The germline V gene encodes CDR1 SGHAT and CDR2 FQDESV (reference sequence). This CDR3 reads CASSRWDSSYEQYI.

Concerning this clonotype: At one boundary the junction diverges from the germline segment, which might be a read error. This rearrangement joins TRBV20-1 to TRBJ2-2; D might be TRBD1 (5 bases). The CDR3 spans 15 residues. Germline CDR1 reads DFQATT; CDR2 reads SNEGSKA (reference sequence). The chain's CDR3 is CSLRDIILDTVELFF. The DNA for the CDR3 is TGCAGTCTTAGAGATATTATTTTGGACACCGTGGAGCTGTTTTTT.

In regard to this clonotype: A junction boundary mismatches the germline segment, possibly from a read error. The chain carries TRBV11-2 and TRBJ2-5; possible D gene TRBD2, 5 bases. There are 15 residues in the CDR3. Germline V gene lookup returns CDR1 SGHAT and CDR2 FQNNGV. The DNA of the CDR3 is TGTGCCAGCAGCTTAGGGGAGAATTTACAAGGAACCCGGTACTTC. This sequence encodes CASSLGENLQGTRYF.

A single count supports this clonotype. A single base separates this from a much larger clone, so it may be a read error. Since no conserved phenylalanine or tryptophan closes the CDR3, a read error is the likely cause. V is TRBV4-1 and J is TRBJ2-1; 10 bases line up with TRBD1. The CDR3 totals 15 residues. V dropped 3 bases and J dropped 8; count of bases not matched to a gene: 7. Per the germline V gene, CDR1 is MGHRA and CDR2 is YSYEKL. The CDR3 here is CASSHGGTGVDEQFL. The DNA of the CDR3 is TGCGCCAGCAGCCATGGGGGGACAGGGGTTGATGAGCAGTTCCTC.

As concerns this clonotype: One end of the junction fails to match germline, which may point to a read error. The CDR3 DNA follows: TGTAGTGATACAAGGACAGGGAGCTACGGGCAGTACTTC. Amino acids: CSDTRTGSYGQYF. The chain couples TRBV20-1 to TRBJ2-7, with TRBD1 matching over 8 bases. Per the germline V gene, CDR1 is DFQATT and CDR2 is SNEGSKA (reference sequence). The CDR3 is 13 amino acids.

This clonotype has ten or more counts. The chain joins TRBV5-1 to TRBJ2-3; D remains unclear. The CDR3 is 14 amino acids. Germline loops: CDR1 SGHRS, CDR2 YFSETQ. V lost 1 base, J lost 1 base, and 7 bases lay in between. The CDR3 protein is CASSLRLGTDTQYF. CDR3 sequence (DNA): TGCGCCAGCAGCTTGCGGCTCGGCACAGATACGCAGTATTTT.

Concerning this clonotype: Relative to the germline gene, one junction end is altered; a read error may explain this. This sequence joins TRBV20-1 and TRBJ2-7; D is perhaps TRBD1 (6 bases). CDR3 length: 12 residues. CDR1 is DFQATT, CDR2 SNEGSKA, per germline (reference sequence). In DNA, the CDR3 is TGCAATGCTAACGGACAGCGGTACGAGCAGTACTTC. Translated: CNANGQRYEQYF.

This clonotype was picked up a small number of times. The chain employs TRBV6-1 and TRBJ2-1; 7 bases align to TRBD2. Germline V lookup: CDR1 MNHNS, CDR2 SASEGT. J lost 6 bases, V lost 6 bases, and 8 bases had no gene match. This CDR3 region has 14 residues. This CDR3 is CASSDAGDINEQFF. CDR3 nucleotide sequence: TGTGCCAGCAGCGACGCGGGGGATATCAATGAGCAGTTCTTC.

Concerning this clonotype itself: Since a much larger clone is just one base distant, this may be a read error. The V call is TRBV5-1, the J call TRBJ1-2, with D perhaps matching TRBD1 (5 bases). Trimming pared 7 bases from V and 4 bases from J, leaving 23 bases between. This CDR3 spans 16 amino acids. Germline assignment: CDR1 SGHRS and CDR2 YFSETQ. CDR3 region: CASRAIPVQESYGYTF. The DNA of the CDR3 is TGCGCCAGCCGAGCAATACCGGTACAGGAATCCTATGGCTACACCTTC.

The sample holds a few counts of this clonotype. The chain carries TRBV19 and TRBJ2-1, with D tentatively TRBD2 (5 bases). Germline CDR1 is LNHDA and CDR2 is SQIVND (reference sequence). V lost 5 bases and J 6 bases, leaving 11 bases between the germline ends. The CDR3 is 13 amino acids. The CDR3 is CASSPRTLNEQFF. DNA for the CDR3: TGTGCCAGTAGTCCGCGGACTCTCAATGAGCAGTTCTTC. Complete variable domain (other parts from reference TRBV19 and TRBJ2-1): DGGITQSPKYLFRKEGQNVTLSCEQNLNHDAMYWYRQDPGQGLRLIYYSQIVNDFQKGDIAEGYSVSREKKESFPLTVTSAQKNPTAFYLCASSPRTLNEQFFGPGTRLTVL.

With respect to this clonotype: This CDR3 is missing its conserved last phenylalanine or tryptophan, likely due to a read error. The rearrangement joins TRBV4-1 to TRBJ2-5, with 9 nucleotides matching TRBD1. CDR1 MGHRA and CDR2 YSYEKL come from the germline V gene. The CDR3 runs 13 residues. V lost 9 bases, J lost 4 bases, and 6 bases stayed unmatched. The CDR3 DNA reads TGCGCCAGTAGACAGGGGGTTTCAGAGACCCAGTACTTG. The encoded protein is CASRQGVSETQYL.

Comments on this clonotype: A read error may produce the germline difference seen at one junction end. This chain links TRBV6-1 with TRBJ2-3; 7 bases map to TRBD2. The CDR3 extends over 14 amino acids. CDR1 MNHNS and CDR2 SASEGT come from the germline V gene. The CDR3 protein is CVSSSGRGTNTQYF. DNA of the CDR3: TGTGTCAGTAGTAGCGGGCGGGGCACAAATACGCAGTATTTT.